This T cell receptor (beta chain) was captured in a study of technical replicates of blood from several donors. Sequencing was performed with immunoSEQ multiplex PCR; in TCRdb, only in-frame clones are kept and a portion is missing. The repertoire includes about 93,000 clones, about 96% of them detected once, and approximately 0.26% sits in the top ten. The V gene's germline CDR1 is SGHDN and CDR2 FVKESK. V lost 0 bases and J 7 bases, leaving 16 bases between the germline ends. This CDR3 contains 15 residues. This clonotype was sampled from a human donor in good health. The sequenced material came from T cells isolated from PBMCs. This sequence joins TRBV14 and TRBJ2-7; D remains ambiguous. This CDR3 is CASSQDSRPVEEQYF. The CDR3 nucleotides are TGTGCCAGCAGCCAAGATTCACGGCCAGTGGAGGAGCAGTACTTC.